This entry describes one T cell receptor beta chain. Its antigen is as yet unknown. PCR amplification relied on 60 Vbeta primers (plus 13 Jbeta primers). The assay was immunoSEQ multiplex PCR, and TCRdb's table has in-frame clones only and misses some. The data contain 65,000 or so clones, 62% of them seen just once; the ten biggest clones take up around 2.7%. This sample is drawn from a study of cytomegalovirus exposure and HLA in healthy donors. Study-level background: Genetic ancestry analysis placed approximately 78% of the 300 to 500 donors that were genotyped in the Caucasian-associated cluster.

Findings and caveats of the study: The authors considered a cluster of highly shared sequence variants likely to be a sequencing artifact.

Looked up from germline, CDR1 is MNHEY and CDR2 is SMNVEV (reference sequence). The CDR3 extends over 14 amino acids. The V and J ends lost 6 bases and 3 bases respectively, with 15 bases between them. This sequence originates from a man younger than 40 in good health and CMV-seronegative. The chain recombines TRBV27 with TRBJ2-7; D is possibly TRBD2 (5 bases). Input material: PBMCs. The CDR3 protein is CASSPGFQNYEQYF. The CDR3, as DNA: TGTGCCAGCAGCCCGGGGTTTCAAAACTACGAGCAGTACTTC.